Below are 4 T cell receptor beta chains sequenced from a single sample in a study of cytomegalovirus exposure and HLA in healthy donors. The study ran its PCR with 60 Vbeta and 13 Jbeta primers. Data came from immunoSEQ multiplex PCR; TCRdb stores just in-frame clones and leaves some out. Among some 130,000 clones listed, about 80% were seen once. Material for sequencing was PBMCs. These TCRs come from a man aged 40-55 years in good health and CMV-seropositive.

The rearrangement uses TRBV14 and TRBJ1-4, with D unresolved. Germline V lookup: CDR1 SGHDN, CDR2 FVKESK. The CDR3 covers 15 residues. V was pared by 0 bases and J by 5 bases, with 10 bases between. CDR3 in amino acids: CASSQEIRGNEKLFF. CDR3 bases: TGTGCCAGCAGCCAAGAAATCCGAGGAAATGAAAAACTGTTTTTT. Complete variable domain (other parts from reference TRBV14 and TRBJ1-4): EAGVTQFPSHSVIEKGQTVTLRCDPISGHDNLYWYRRVMGKEIKFLLHFVKESKQDESGMPNNRFLAERTGGTYSTLKVQPAELEDSGVYFCASSQEIRGNEKLFFGSGTQLSVL.

The genes are TRBV29-1 and TRBJ1-2; 11 bases map to TRBD1. Germline V gene data show CDR1 as SQVTM and CDR2 as ANQGSEA. This CDR3 is 13 amino acids long. V lost 7 bases, J lost 8 bases, and 9 bases stayed unmatched. CDR3 region: CSATGQGAWGYTF. The CDR3 DNA follows: TGCAGCGCTACCGGACAGGGGGCTTGGGGCTACACCTTC.

V is TRBV27 and J is TRBJ2-7, with 8 nucleotides matching TRBD2. CDR1 is MNHEY and CDR2 is SMNVEV in the germline V gene (reference sequence). This CDR3 contains 14 residues. J gave up 11 bases and V 3 bases, and 12 bases lay outside the gene matches. The CDR3 DNA sequence: TGTGCCAGCAGTTTTAGCGGGAATGGCCTGAGCAAGTACTTC. Protein: CASSFSGNGLSKYF.

V and J are TRBV10-1 and TRBJ2-7; perhaps TRBD1 as D (6 bases). The germline V gene encodes CDR1 WNHNN and CDR2 SYGVQD (reference sequence). This CDR3 has 14 amino acids. The V gene lost 3 bases and the J gene lost 4 bases, with 13 bases spanning the gap. The CDR3 protein is CASSEDRRSYEQYF. CDR3 DNA: TGCGCCAGCAGTGAAGACAGGAGAAGTTACGAGCAGTACTTC.